What follows are 14 T cell receptor beta chains derived from one specimen sequenced in a study of shared clonotypes between healthy human individuals. The repertoire was sequenced with immunoSEQ multiplex PCR; TCRdb's copy has only in-frame clones and lacks some. The sample contains 1.6 million or so clones, approximately 98.5% of which appear only once. The sample consisted of naive CD4+ T cells sorted from blood. Subset given: CD45RA+ positively selected. The receptors derive from a man under 40 in good health.

J is TRBJ2-7 and V is TRBV30; D possibly corresponds to TRBD2 (5 bases). Germline V CDR1 and CDR2: GTSNPN, SVGIG (reference sequence). The CDR3 is made up of 15 amino acids. V lost 5 bases, J lost 1 base, and 18 bases lay in between. The CDR3 nucleotides are TGTGCCTGGTTGGGTGAGCGAGCGGAGTCCTACGAGCAGTACTTC. It translates to CAWLGERAESYEQYF. The full variable domain, with the rest looked up from reference TRBV30 and TRBJ2-7, is SQTIHQWPATLVQPVGSPLSLECTVEGTSNPNLYWYRQAAGRGLQLLFYSVGIGQISSEVPQNLSASRPQDRQFILSSKKLLLSDSGFYLCAWLGERAESYEQYFGPGTRLTVT.

This chain uses TRBV7-9 with TRBJ1-1, with D hard to call. The CDR3 has 13 amino acids. V gave up 4 bases and J gave up 4 bases, with 10 bases separating them. Germline V lookup: CDR1 SEHNR, CDR2 FQNEAQ (reference sequence). CDR3 in amino acids: CASSSQEGTEAFF. The CDR3, as DNA: TGTGCCAGCAGCTCCCAGGAGGGCACTGAAGCTTTCTTT. Together with reference TRBV7-9 and TRBJ1-1, the CDR3 gives the full variable domain: DTGVSQNPRHKITKRGQNVTFRCDPISEHNRLYWYRQTLGQGPEFLTYFQNEAQLEKSRLLSDRFSAERPKGSFSTLEIQRTEQGDSAMYLCASSSQEGTEAFFGQGTRLTVV.

V and J are TRBV10-3 and TRBJ2-3; unclear D gene. The CDR3 is 13 amino acids. The V gene lost 8 bases and the J gene lost 0 bases, with 9 bases spanning the gap. Germline-derived CDR1 and CDR2 are ENHRY and SYGVKD. In DNA, the CDR3 is TGTGCCATCGGGCAGGTGAGCACAGATACGCAGTATTTT. Amino acid sequence: CAIGQVSTDTQYF.

In this sample, this clone turned up once. The gene calls are TRBV12-5 and TRBJ2-3; 9 bases line up with TRBD1. Germline loops: CDR1 LGHNT, CDR2 FRNRAP. V lost 5 bases, J lost 7 bases, and 13 bases stayed unmatched. This CDR3 region has 16 residues. CDR3 protein: CASGSGDREFINTQYF. DNA for the CDR3: TGTGCTAGTGGTAGTGGGGACAGGGAGTTCATCAATACGCAGTATTTT.

Turning to this clone: Within the sample, other DNA sequences also encode this same CDR3. The CDR3 here is CASSLDSSYNEQFF. CDR3 DNA: TGCGCCAGCAGCTTGGATTCCTCCTACAATGAGCAGTTCTTC. This chain uses TRBV5-1 with TRBJ2-1; D uncertain. CDR1 SGHRS and CDR2 YFSETQ come from the germline V gene. With 0 bases removed from V and 0 bases from J, the gap between germline ends came to 4 bases. The CDR3 covers 14 residues.

The chain combines TRBV9 with TRBJ2-5; 12 positions match TRBD2. Germline loops: CDR1 SGDLS, CDR2 YYNGEE. This CDR3 region has 18 residues. Trimming at V came to 1 base and at J to 5 bases, leaving 12 bases not matched to a gene. For the CDR3, the DNA is TGTGCCAGCAGCGTACAAGCCCCGACTAGCGGGAGTAGGGAGACCCAGTACTTC. This translates into CASSVQAPTSGSRETQYF.

The chain couples TRBV29-1 to TRBJ2-7; D gene ambiguous. Trimming removed 4 bases at V and 5 bases at J, with 15 bases between. This CDR3 is 13 amino acids long. CDR1 and CDR2 (germline): SQVTM, ANQGSEA. The CDR3 is CSVVGPDTHEQYF. CDR3 in DNA: TGCAGCGTTGTGGGTCCTGATACCCACGAGCAGTACTTC.

This rearrangement joins TRBV9 to TRBJ2-3; TRBD2 is a possible D gene (5 bases). There are 15 residues in the CDR3. From germline, CDR1 is SGDLS and CDR2 YYNGEE. Trimming removed 0 bases at V and 0 bases at J, with 8 bases between. The CDR3: CASSVASPSTDTQYF. The DNA of the CDR3 is TGTGCCAGCAGCGTAGCTAGCCCGAGCACAGATACGCAGTATTTT.

The V call is TRBV7-9, the J call TRBJ2-7, with 7 nucleotides matching TRBD2. The CDR3 extends over 15 amino acids. Germline V gene sequence: CDR1 SEHNR, CDR2 FQNEAQ (reference sequence). V shed 8 bases, J shed 1 base, and the junction held 11 bases outside the gene matches. CDR3 sequence reads: CASAAQRLASYEQYF. The DNA of the CDR3 is TGTGCCAGCGCTGCCCAGCGACTAGCTTCCTACGAGCAGTACTTC.

This chain connects TRBV5-1 to TRBJ2-7; the D is unclear. V lost 4 bases and J lost 0, with 14 bases in between. The CDR3 is made up of 15 amino acids. Germline V gene data show CDR1 as SGHRS and CDR2 as YFSETQ. CDR3 bases: TGCGCCAGCAGCAACCACATCAGGAGCTCCTACGAGCAGTACTTC. Amino acid sequence: CASSNHIRSSYEQYF. Combining the CDR3 with reference TRBV5-1 and TRBJ2-7 gives the whole variable domain KAGVTQTPRYLIKTRGQQVTLSCSPISGHRSVSWYQQTPGQGLQFLFEYFSETQRNKGNFPGRFSGRQFSNSRSEMNVSTLELGDSALYLCASSNHIRSSYEQYFGPGTRLTVT.

The chain recombines TRBV6-6 with TRBJ2-7; 10 nucleotides line up with TRBD2. The CDR3 extends over 14 amino acids. The V gene end was trimmed by 8 bases and the J gene end by 5 bases; junction bases not matched to a gene: 9. The V gene's germline CDR1 is MNHNY and CDR2 SVGAGI (reference sequence). DNA of the CDR3: TGTGCCAGCGGAGCGGGAGGGCCCAACAACGAGCAGTACTTC. It codes for CASGAGGPNNEQYF.

This chain connects TRBV11-1 to TRBJ2-5; 8 bases map to TRBD2. Germline CDR1 and CDR2: SGHAT and FQDESV (reference sequence). The CDR3 extends over 15 amino acids. V shed 5 bases, J shed 4 bases, and the junction held 9 bases outside the gene matches. In nucleotides, the CDR3 is TGTGCCAGCAGCCCGAAAAGGGGACTAGGAGAGACCCAGTACTTC. Protein sequence: CASSPKRGLGETQYF.

A remark on this clone: Other DNA sequences in this sample translate to the same CDR3. This chain uses TRBV20-1 with TRBJ2-7; D is undetermined. The CDR3 contains 11 residues. Germline lookup yields CDR1 DFQATT and CDR2 SNEGSKA (reference sequence). Trimming cost V 0 bases and J 3 bases, with 3 bases left between them. The chain's CDR3 is CSAREVYEQYF. CDR3 bases: TGCAGTGCTAGAGAGGTCTACGAGCAGTACTTC.

This chain joins TRBV29-1 and TRBJ2-3; TRBD2 aligns across 7 bases. The J segment lost 0 bases and the V segment lost 6 bases, leaving 6 bases of the junction unmatched. The CDR3 is 14 amino acids. Germline CDR1 is SQVTM and CDR2 is ANQGSEA. In DNA form, the CDR3 reads TGCAGCGTGCTAGCGGTATCTAGCACAGATACGCAGTATTTT. Translation gives CSVLAVSSTDTQYF.